The present entry profiles one TCR beta chain with its context. The antigen remains unidentified. The authors built TCR beta libraries using iRepertoire HTBI primers and Arm-PCR of CDR3 regions. In the original processing: Detected in the samples were some 68 TRBV and under 15 TRBJ segments. Via MiXCR, TCRdb re-called the multiplex PCR reads, giving one row per CDR3 protein. The V and J calls were not made by the authors but by TCRdb's processing. Of approximately 560,000 distinct CDR3 sequences in the sample, roughly 15% were seen once. The time point was: newly diagnosed GD, antithyroid drugs for less than 3 months. Researchers made the TCR library from RNA that was extracted from PBMCs. The sample is drawn from a study of regulatory T cells in long-lasting Graves disease. Study observations and caveats: Investigators studied peripheral blood only, not thyroid tissue.

These data were likewise used in another study, on T cells in Graves' hyperthyroidism and ophthalmopathy.

The clonotype comes from a young man with Graves disease. Sample: peripheral blood mononuclear cells (PBMCs), taken at new diagnosis, from a patient treated with antithyroid drugs.

CDR3 nucleotide sequence: TGTGCCAGCAGCTTAGCGGTGGGGATGGACACCATATATTTT. As protein: CASSLAVGMDTIYF. This sequence joins TRBV11-2 and TRBJ1-3; D gene uncertain. This CDR3 region has 14 residues. V was pared by 1 base and J by 8 bases, with 12 bases between. CDR1 and CDR2 (germline): SGHAT, FQNNGV. Full variable domain (rest looked up from reference TRBV11-2 and TRBJ1-3): EAGVAQSPRYKIIEKRQSVAFWCNPISGHATLYWYQQILGQGPKLLIQFQNNGVVDDSQLPKDRFSAERLKGVDSTLKIQPAKLEDSAVYLCASSLAVGMDTIYFGEGSWLTVV.